The 27 T cell receptor beta chains presented below share a single source sample, sequenced in a study of regulatory T cells in long-lasting Graves disease. Relying on iRepertoire HTBI primers and Arm-PCR of CDR3 regions, the team built TCR beta libraries. TCRdb used MiXCR to reprocess the multiplex PCR reads, holding one entry per CDR3 protein. The sample records about 400,000 distinct CDR3 sequences, over 14% being singletons. Indicated time point: newly diagnosed GD, antithyroid drugs for less than 3 months. Isolated PBMC RNA provided the starting material for the TCR library. A further study also used this sample, focusing on T cells in Graves' hyperthyroidism and ophthalmopathy.

Sequencing was performed on peripheral blood mononuclear cells (PBMCs), taken at new diagnosis, from a patient treated with antithyroid drugs. The source is a middle-aged woman with Graves disease.

This clonotype was seen ten or more times. The V call is TRBV11-3, the J call TRBJ2-7; D is possibly TRBD1 (5 bases). Between the trimmed V and J ends, which lost 5 bases and 6 bases, there was a span of 17 bases. The CDR3 has 14 amino acids. Germline V gene sequence: CDR1 SGHNT, CDR2 YENEEA. The CDR3, as DNA: TGTGCCAGCAGCGGACCCTCGATGGGGCTCGAGCAGTACTTC. This codes for CASSGPSMGLEQYF.

In this sample, this clonotype turned up many times. This sequence joins TRBV9 and TRBJ1-2; 9 bases match TRBD1. J lost 4 bases, V lost 5 bases, and 0 bases had no gene match. Germline CDR1 and CDR2: SGDLS and YYNGEE. The CDR3 is made up of 12 amino acids. CDR3 sequence: CASRTGGYGYTF. CDR3 in DNA: TGTGCCAGCAGGACAGGGGGCTATGGCTACACCTTC.

V is TRBV19 and J is TRBJ1-5, with D perhaps TRBD1 (6 bases). Germline values: CDR1 LNHDA, CDR2 SQIVND (reference sequence). This CDR3 is built from 15 residues. V was cut by 1 base and J by 0 bases, with 7 bases left in between. The DNA for the CDR3 is TGTGCCAGTAGTATAGGGACAGATAGCAATCAGCCCCAGCATTTT. Amino acids: CASSIGTDSNQPQHF.

This clonotype has a handful of counts. V gene TRBV12-3 or TRBV12-4 combines with J gene TRBJ1-2; 9 positions agree with TRBD1. This CDR3 has 14 amino acids. V dropped 3 bases and J dropped 8; count of bases not matched to a gene: 7. The CDR3 nucleotides are TGTGCCAGCAGTTTCAACAGGGGGCCAGGGGGCTACACCTTC. Amino acid sequence: CASSFNRGPGGYTF.

The CDR3 coding sequence is TGTGCCATCACTGCGGGACTAGCGGGAGGGTGGGATGAGCAGTTCTTC. Residues: CAITAGLAGGWDEQFF. The chain combines TRBV10-3 with TRBJ2-5; 16 bases agree with TRBD2. TRBJ2-1 matches the DNA end more closely, so the J call is doubtful. Germline V lookup: CDR1 ENHRY, CDR2 SYGVKD. This CDR3 region has 16 residues.

There are many counts of this clonotype. The gene calls are TRBV28 and TRBJ2-7; 7 bases are a match to TRBD1. CDR1 and CDR2 from the germline V gene are MDHEN and SYDVKM. The CDR3 is 15 amino acids. The V and J ends lost 6 bases and 0 bases, in that order; junction bases with no gene match: 8. The CDR3 here is CASSSAAGGSYEQYF. The CDR3 nucleotides are TGTGCCAGCAGCTCGGCGGCAGGGGGCTCCTACGAGCAGTACTTC.

This clonotype was recorded at least ten times. The chain carries TRBV5-1 and TRBJ1-1; no clear D. The CDR3 totals 13 residues. The V and J ends lost 1 base and 3 bases respectively, with 7 bases between them. Germline CDR1 reads SGHRS; CDR2 reads YFSETQ. The CDR3 nucleotides read TGCGCCAGCAGCTTGAAGGAGGACACTGAAGCTTTCTTT. Its protein is CASSLKEDTEAFF.

This clonotype was counted at least ten times. This chain uses TRBV19 with TRBJ1-2; 7 nucleotides align to TRBD1. Germline CDR1 is LNHDA and CDR2 is SQIVND (reference sequence). The CDR3 extends over 14 amino acids. V lost 5 bases, J lost 4 bases, and 7 bases stayed unmatched. The CDR3 reads CASSLGGHAYGYTF. The CDR3 coding sequence is TGTGCCAGTAGTTTAGGGGGCCACGCCTATGGCTACACCTTC.

This clonotype was counted ten times or more. The CDR3 region has the DNA TGTGCCAGCAGCGTAGCCAAGTGGGATGATACGCAGTATTTT. It is translated as CASSVAKWDDTQYF. The rearrangement links TRBV9 to TRBJ2-3; no reliable D call. CDR1 and CDR2 (germline): SGDLS, YYNGEE. The CDR3 sequence is 14 residues long. V dropped 0 bases and J dropped 6 bases, with 11 bases sitting between them.

This clonotype appeared many times. V gene TRBV6-2 or TRBV6-3 combines with J gene TRBJ2-2, with D perhaps being TRBD1 or TRBD2 (5 bases each). The CDR3 consists of 14 residues. V dropped 4 bases and J dropped 4 bases, with 10 bases sitting between them. Germline V CDR1 and CDR2: MNHEY, SVGEGT. The CDR3 DNA is TGTGCCAGCAGTTGGGGGAGTTCCACCGGGGAGCTGTTTTTT. Translated: CASSWGSSTGELFF.

This clonotype was detected many times. The rearrangement links TRBV20-1 to TRBJ2-6; 7 positions agree with TRBD2. The CDR3 consists of 14 residues. After removal of 6 bases from V and 0 bases from J, the junction contained 2 bases not matched to a gene. The V gene's germline CDR1 is DFQATT and CDR2 SNEGSKA (reference sequence). The DNA for the CDR3 is TGCAGTGCCAGGGAGGGCTCTGGGGCCAACGTCCTGACTTTC. It codes for CSAREGSGANVLTF.

This clonotype was detected ten times or more. This chain connects TRBV14 to TRBJ2-5, with D perhaps matching TRBD1 (5 bases). The CDR3 consists of 12 residues. Germline values: CDR1 SGHDN, CDR2 FVKESK. Trimming left V 2 bases short and J 4 bases short, with 5 bases between. CDR3 sequence: CASSQTGETQYF. The CDR3 bases are TGTGCCAGCAGCCAAACAGGAGAGACCCAGTACTTC.

The J gene is TRBJ2-1, the V gene TRBV4-1; D remains ambiguous. The CDR3 length is 15 residues. V dropped 5 bases and J dropped 7 bases, with 18 bases sitting between them. CDR1 is MGHRA, CDR2 YSYEKL, per germline. CDR3 sequence (DNA): TGCGCCAGCAGCTTGACCGAGACGAGTGGAAATGAGCAGTTCTTC. It translates to CASSLTETSGNEQFF.

J is TRBJ1-1 and V is TRBV6-2 or TRBV6-3; D may be TRBD1 (5 bases). The length of the CDR3 is 15 residues. The germline V and J ends were trimmed by 0 bases and 6 bases, with 14 bases remaining between them. Germline CDR1 reads MNHEY; CDR2 reads SVGEGT. The CDR3, as DNA: TGTGCCAGCAGTTACTCGAGAACCCAGGGCTCTGAAGCTTTCTTT. It is translated as CASSYSRTQGSEAFF.

The V call is TRBV14, the J call TRBJ2-1; D ambiguous. The length of the CDR3 is 15 residues. Germline V CDR1 and CDR2: SGHDN, FVKESK. V lost 0 bases and J lost 7, with 13 bases in between. The CDR3 sequence: CASSQEPLGWNEQFF. CDR3 DNA sequence: TGTGCCAGCAGCCAAGAACCCCTAGGTTGGAATGAGCAGTTCTTC.

This clonotype came up a few times. A far larger clone is one nucleotide away, so this likely arose from a read error. The gene calls are TRBV2 and TRBJ2-1; D tentatively reads TRBD1 or TRBD2 (6 bases each). CDR1 SNHLY and CDR2 FYNNEI come from the germline V gene. The CDR3 runs 14 residues. With 4 bases removed from V and 10 bases from J, the gap between germline ends came to 17 bases. CDR3 region: CASSGRGQTYEQFF. DNA of the CDR3: TGTGCCAGCAGTGGGCGGGGACAAACCTACGAGCAGTTCTTC.

The chain links TRBV20-1 to TRBJ2-5, with 13 bases matching TRBD2. The CDR3 runs to 16 residues. Germline V lookup: CDR1 DFQATT, CDR2 SNEGSKA (reference sequence). Unmatched junction bases numbered 6, after V lost 0 bases and J lost 5 bases. CDR3: CSARDWTSGGRETQYF. The DNA for the CDR3 is TGCAGTGCTAGAGATTGGACTAGCGGGGGTCGGGAGACCCAGTACTTC.

This clonotype was counted only a few times. The genes are TRBV5-1 and TRBJ2-7, with 11 bases fitting TRBD2. Germline V CDR1 and CDR2: SGHRS, YFSETQ. CDR3 length: 15 residues. The V segment lost 5 bases and the J segment 3 bases; nucleotides outside the gene matches: 7. CDR3 sequence (DNA): TGCGCCAGCAGTTGGACTAGCGGGCCGATCTACGAGCAGTACTTC. Translating gives CASSWTSGPIYEQYF.

In its sample, this clonotype was seen a few times. This chain links TRBV20-1 with TRBJ2-7; 7 bases align to TRBD1. The CDR3 length is 15 residues. The germline V gene has CDR1 DFQATT and CDR2 SNEGSKA (reference sequence). Trimming removed 2 bases from V and 3 bases from J; junction bases left unmatched: 10. CDR3: CSARSGDRALYEQYF. CDR3 in DNA: TGCAGTGCTAGATCAGGGGACAGAGCCCTCTACGAGCAGTACTTC.

This clonotype was found many times. CDR3 loop: CASSFLRTDEAFF. The CDR3 nucleotides are TGTGCCAGCAGCTTTCTCCGAACAGATGAAGCTTTCTTT. This rearrangement joins TRBV7-2 to TRBJ1-1; D is unclear. V lost 3 bases and J 7 bases, leaving 12 bases between the germline ends. CDR1 and CDR2 (germline): SGHTA, FQGNSA. The CDR3 loop spans 13 amino acids.

This clonotype was seen repeatedly, ten times or more. V and J are TRBV12-3 or TRBV12-4 and TRBJ2-7; TRBD2 is a possible D gene (6 bases). The V end was cut by 6 bases, the J end by 2 bases, with 17 bases between. The CDR3 has 15 amino acids. The CDR3 coding sequence is TGTGCCAGCAGACTAGCCCTGGAGGCCGCCTACGAGCAGTACTTC. This translates into CASRLALEAAYEQYF.

This clonotype was picked up many times. The chain employs TRBV2 and TRBJ2-1; TRBD2 aligns across 10 bases. The CDR3 loop spans 15 amino acids. Germline V gene sequence: CDR1 SNHLY, CDR2 FYNNEI. The V segment lost 3 bases and the J segment 9 bases; nucleotides outside the gene matches: 8. CDR3 in DNA: TGTGCCAGCAGTGATAGTAGCGGGAGGTTGAGTGAGCAGTTCTTC. This sequence encodes CASSDSSGRLSEQFF.

This clonotype was picked up many times. The chain recombines TRBV29-1 with TRBJ2-3; 9 bases map to TRBD1. Germline loops: CDR1 SQVTM, CDR2 ANQGSEA. Losses at the gene ends were 7 bases for V and 5 bases for J; bases not matched to a gene: 13. This CDR3 region has 15 residues. CDR3 nucleotide sequence: TGCAGCGCCCGCCCGAGGGGACAGGGAATAGATACGCAGTATTTT. Translated: CSARPRGQGIDTQYF.

This clonotype was counted ten times or more. V usage is TRBV12-3 or TRBV12-4 and J usage is TRBJ2-4; D is unclear. The CDR3 covers 13 residues. Trimming shortened V by 2 bases and J by 7 bases, and 9 bases separated the two germline ends. CDR3 sequence: CASSLTDGNIQYF. The CDR3 nucleotides are TGTGCCAGCAGTTTAACGGACGGGAACATTCAGTACTTC.

Ten or more counts support this clonotype. The chain has TRBV29-1 and TRBJ1-2; D ambiguous. Trimming stripped 5 bases from V and 4 bases from J, with 11 bases between. CDR3 length: 12 residues. Germline assignment: CDR1 SQVTM and CDR2 ANQGSEA. The CDR3 sequence is CSVPLGGYGYTF. CDR3 nucleotides: TGCAGCGTTCCCCTTGGTGGCTATGGCTACACCTTC.

V and J are TRBV28 and TRBJ2-5; D remains unclear. CDR1 MDHEN and CDR2 SYDVKM come from the germline V gene. The CDR3 covers 15 residues. V was shortened by 5 bases and J by 0 bases, with 13 bases between the two germline ends. The CDR3 loop reads CASSPASRYQETQYF. The CDR3 DNA reads TGTGCCAGCAGTCCTGCAAGCCGCTACCAAGAGACCCAGTACTTC. The full variable domain, completed using reference TRBV28 and TRBJ2-5, is DVKVTQSSRYLVKRTGEKVFLECVQDMDHENMFWYRQDPGLGLRLIYFSYDVKMKEKGDIPEGYSVSREKKERFSLILESASTNQTSMYLCASSPASRYQETQYFGPGTRLLVL.

There are many counts of this clonotype. The chain couples TRBV12-3 or TRBV12-4 to TRBJ2-7, with TRBD2 identical over 16 bases. The CDR3 extends over 17 amino acids. Trimming took 6 bases from V and 2 from J; bases not matched to a gene: 7. The CDR3 coding sequence is TGTGCCAGCAGCCTGGGACTAGCGGGAGGGATGGCCTACGAGCAGTACTTC. It encodes CASSLGLAGGMAYEQYF.